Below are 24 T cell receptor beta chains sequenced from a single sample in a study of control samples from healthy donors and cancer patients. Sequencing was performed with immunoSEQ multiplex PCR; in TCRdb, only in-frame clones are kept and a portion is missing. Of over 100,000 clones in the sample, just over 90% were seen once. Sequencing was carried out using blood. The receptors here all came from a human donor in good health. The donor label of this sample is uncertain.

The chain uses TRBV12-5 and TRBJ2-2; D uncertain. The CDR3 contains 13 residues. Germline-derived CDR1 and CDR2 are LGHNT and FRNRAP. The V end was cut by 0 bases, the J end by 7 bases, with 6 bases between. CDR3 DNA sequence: TGTGCTAGTGGTTTGGTCATTGTCGGGGAGCTGTTTTTT. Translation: CASGLVIVGELFF. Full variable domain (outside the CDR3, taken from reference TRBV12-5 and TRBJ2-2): DARVTQTPRHKVTEMGQEVTMRCQPILGHNTVFWYRQTMMQGLELLAYFRNRAPLDDSGMPKDRFSAEMPDATLATLKIQPSEPRDSAVYFCASGLVIVGELFFGEGSRLTVL.

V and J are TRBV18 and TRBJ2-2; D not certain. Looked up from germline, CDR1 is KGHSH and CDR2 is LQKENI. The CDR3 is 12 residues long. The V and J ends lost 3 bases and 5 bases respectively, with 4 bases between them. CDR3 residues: CASSPLTGELFF. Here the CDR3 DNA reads TGTGCCAGCTCACCTCTTACCGGGGAGCTGTTTTTT.

CDR3 bases: TGTGCCAGTAGCCGGAGGGACGGCCCTAACACTGAAGCTTTCTTT. It translates to CASSRRDGPNTEAFF. The J gene is TRBJ1-1, the V gene TRBV19, with D possibly being TRBD1 (5 bases). V gave up 6 bases and J gave up 2 bases, with 16 bases separating them. Germline V gives CDR1 LNHDA, CDR2 SQIVND (reference sequence). CDR3 length equals 15 residues. The full variable domain, rest sourced from reference TRBV19 and TRBJ1-1, is DGGITQSPKYLFRKEGQNVTLSCEQNLNHDAMYWYRQDPGQGLRLIYYSQIVNDFQKGDIAEGYSVSREKKESFPLTVTSAQKNPTAFYLCASSRRDGPNTEAFFGQGTRLTVV.

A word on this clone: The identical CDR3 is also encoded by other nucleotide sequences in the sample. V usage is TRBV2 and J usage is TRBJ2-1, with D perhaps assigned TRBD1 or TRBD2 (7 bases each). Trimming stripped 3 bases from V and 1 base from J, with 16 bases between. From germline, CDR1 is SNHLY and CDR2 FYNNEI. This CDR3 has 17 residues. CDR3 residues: CASSDGAGGGSYNEQFF. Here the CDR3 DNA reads TGTGCCAGCAGTGACGGGGCAGGGGGGGGGTCCTACAATGAGCAGTTCTTC.

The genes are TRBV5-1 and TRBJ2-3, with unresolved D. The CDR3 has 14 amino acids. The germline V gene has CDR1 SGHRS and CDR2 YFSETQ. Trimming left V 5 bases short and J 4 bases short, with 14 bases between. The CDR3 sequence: CASRLAWSADTQYF. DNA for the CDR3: TGCGCCAGCAGGCTCGCGTGGAGTGCAGATACGCAGTATTTT.

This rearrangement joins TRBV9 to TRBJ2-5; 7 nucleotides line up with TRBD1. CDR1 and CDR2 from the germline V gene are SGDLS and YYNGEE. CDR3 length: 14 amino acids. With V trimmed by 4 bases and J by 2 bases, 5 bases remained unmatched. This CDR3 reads CASSSWDRQETQYF. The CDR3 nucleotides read TGTGCCAGCAGCTCTTGGGACAGACAAGAGACCCAGTACTTC.

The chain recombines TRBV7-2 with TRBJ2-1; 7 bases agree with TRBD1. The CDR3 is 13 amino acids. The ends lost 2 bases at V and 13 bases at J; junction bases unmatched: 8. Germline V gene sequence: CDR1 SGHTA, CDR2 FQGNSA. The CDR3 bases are TGTGCCAGCAGCTTAAGACAGGGTAGGGGTCAGTTCTTC. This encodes CASSLRQGRGQFF.

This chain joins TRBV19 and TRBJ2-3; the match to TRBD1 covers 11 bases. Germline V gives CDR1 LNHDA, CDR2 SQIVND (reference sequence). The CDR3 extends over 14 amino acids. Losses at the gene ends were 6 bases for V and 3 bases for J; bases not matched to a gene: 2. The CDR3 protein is CASSRDRGTDTQYF. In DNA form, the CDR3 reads TGTGCCAGTAGCCGGGACAGGGGGACAGATACGCAGTATTTT.

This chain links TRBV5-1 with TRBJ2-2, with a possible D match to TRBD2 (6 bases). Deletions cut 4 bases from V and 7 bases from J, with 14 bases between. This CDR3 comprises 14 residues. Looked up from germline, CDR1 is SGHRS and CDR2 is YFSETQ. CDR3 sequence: CASSLPSVDGELFF. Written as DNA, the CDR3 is TGCGCCAGCAGCCTACCTAGCGTGGACGGGGAGCTGTTTTTT.

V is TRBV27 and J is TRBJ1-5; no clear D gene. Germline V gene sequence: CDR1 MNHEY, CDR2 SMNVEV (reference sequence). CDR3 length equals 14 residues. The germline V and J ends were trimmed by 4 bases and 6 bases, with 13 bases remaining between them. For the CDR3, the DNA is TGTGCCAGCAGTTCGAAACTGGGGAGTCAGCCCCAGCATTTT. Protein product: CASSSKLGSQPQHF.

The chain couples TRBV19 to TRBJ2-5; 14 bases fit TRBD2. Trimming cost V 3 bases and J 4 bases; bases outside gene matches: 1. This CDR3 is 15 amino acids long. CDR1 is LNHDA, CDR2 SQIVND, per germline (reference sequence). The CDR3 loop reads CASSMGLAGAETQYF. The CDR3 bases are TGTGCCAGTAGTATGGGACTAGCGGGGGCAGAGACCCAGTACTTC.

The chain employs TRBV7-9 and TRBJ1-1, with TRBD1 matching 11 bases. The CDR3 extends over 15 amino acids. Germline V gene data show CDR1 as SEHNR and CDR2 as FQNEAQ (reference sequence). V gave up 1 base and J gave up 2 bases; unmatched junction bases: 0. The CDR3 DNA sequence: TGTGCCAGCAGCTTAGGGACAGGGGGCAACACTGAAGCTTTCTTT. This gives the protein CASSLGTGGNTEAFF.

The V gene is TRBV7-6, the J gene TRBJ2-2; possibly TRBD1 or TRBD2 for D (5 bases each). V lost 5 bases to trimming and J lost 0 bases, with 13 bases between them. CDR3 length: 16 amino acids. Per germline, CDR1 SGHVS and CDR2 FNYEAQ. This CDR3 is CASSHAGTANTGELFF. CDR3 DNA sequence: TGTGCCAGCAGCCATGCCGGGACGGCGAACACCGGGGAGCTGTTTTTT.

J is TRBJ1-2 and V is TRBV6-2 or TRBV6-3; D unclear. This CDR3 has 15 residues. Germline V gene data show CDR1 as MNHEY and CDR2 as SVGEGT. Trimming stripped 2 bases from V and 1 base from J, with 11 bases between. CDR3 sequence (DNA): TGTGCCAGCAGTTACCGAGGATTGGATAACTATGGCTACACCTTC. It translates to CASSYRGLDNYGYTF.

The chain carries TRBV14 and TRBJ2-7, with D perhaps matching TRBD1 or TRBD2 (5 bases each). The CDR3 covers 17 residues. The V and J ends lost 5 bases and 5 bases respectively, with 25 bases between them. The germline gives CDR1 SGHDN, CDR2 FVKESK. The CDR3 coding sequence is TGTGCCAGCAGCAGATGGTCCGGGACCCAGATCGTCCACGAGCAGTACTTC. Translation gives CASSRWSGTQIVHEQYF. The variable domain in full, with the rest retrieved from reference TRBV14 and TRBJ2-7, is EAGVTQFPSHSVIEKGQTVTLRCDPISGHDNLYWYRRVMGKEIKFLLHFVKESKQDESGMPNNRFLAERTGGTYSTLKVQPAELEDSGVYFCASSRWSGTQIVHEQYFGPGTRLTVT.

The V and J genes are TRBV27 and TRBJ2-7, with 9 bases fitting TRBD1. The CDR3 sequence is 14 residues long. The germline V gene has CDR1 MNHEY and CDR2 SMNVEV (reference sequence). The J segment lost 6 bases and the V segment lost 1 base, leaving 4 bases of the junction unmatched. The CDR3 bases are TGTGCCAGCAGTTTATTATCGGGACAGGGCGAGCAGTACTTC. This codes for CASSLLSGQGEQYF.

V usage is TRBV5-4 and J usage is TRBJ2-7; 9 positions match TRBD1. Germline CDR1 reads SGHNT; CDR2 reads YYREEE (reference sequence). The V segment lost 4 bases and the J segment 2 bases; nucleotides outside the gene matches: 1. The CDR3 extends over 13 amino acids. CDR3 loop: CASSRTGAYEQYF. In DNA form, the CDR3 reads TGTGCCAGCAGCCGGACAGGGGCCTACGAGCAGTACTTC. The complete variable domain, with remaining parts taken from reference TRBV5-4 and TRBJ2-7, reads ETGVTQSPTHLIKTRGQQVTLRCSSQSGHNTVSWYQQALGQGPQFIFQYYREEENGRGNFPPRFSGLQFPNYSSELNVNALELDDSALYLCASSRTGAYEQYFGPGTRLTVT.

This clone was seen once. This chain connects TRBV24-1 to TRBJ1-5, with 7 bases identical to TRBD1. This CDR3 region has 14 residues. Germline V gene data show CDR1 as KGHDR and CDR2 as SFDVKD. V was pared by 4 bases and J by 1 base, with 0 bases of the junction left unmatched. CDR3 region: CATSDRGSNQPQHF. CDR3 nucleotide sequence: TGTGCCACCAGTGACAGGGGGAGCAATCAGCCCCAGCATTTT.

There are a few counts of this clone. CDR3 amino acids: CASSYRTQGREKLFF. The CDR3 DNA reads as TGTGCCAGCAGTTACCGGACTCAAGGGAGGGAAAAACTGTTTTTT. V usage is TRBV6-5 and J usage is TRBJ1-4; no clear D gene. Germline assignment: CDR1 MNHEY and CDR2 SVGAGI. Trimming removed 2 bases at V and 8 bases at J, with 15 bases between. This CDR3 contains 15 residues.

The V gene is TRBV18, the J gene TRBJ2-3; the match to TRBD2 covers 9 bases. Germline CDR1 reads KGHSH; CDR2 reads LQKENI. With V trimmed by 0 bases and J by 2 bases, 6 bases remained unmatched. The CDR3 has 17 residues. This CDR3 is CASSPPRLAGNTDTQYF. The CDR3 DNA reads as TGTGCCAGCTCACCACCGCGGCTAGCGGGGAACACAGATACGCAGTATTTT.

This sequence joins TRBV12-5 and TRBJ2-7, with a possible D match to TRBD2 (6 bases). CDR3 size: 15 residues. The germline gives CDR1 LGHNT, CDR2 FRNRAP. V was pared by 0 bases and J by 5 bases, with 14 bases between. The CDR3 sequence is CASGLVVTREHEQYF. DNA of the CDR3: TGTGCTAGTGGTTTGGTAGTGACTAGAGAACACGAGCAGTACTTC.

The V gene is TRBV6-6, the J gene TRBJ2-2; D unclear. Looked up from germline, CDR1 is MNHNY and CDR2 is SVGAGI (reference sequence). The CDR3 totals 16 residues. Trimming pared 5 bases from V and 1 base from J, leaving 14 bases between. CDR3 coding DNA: TGTGCCAGCAGTAACGCCAGGACGGGGAACACCGGGGAGCTGTTTTTT. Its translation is CASSNARTGNTGELFF.

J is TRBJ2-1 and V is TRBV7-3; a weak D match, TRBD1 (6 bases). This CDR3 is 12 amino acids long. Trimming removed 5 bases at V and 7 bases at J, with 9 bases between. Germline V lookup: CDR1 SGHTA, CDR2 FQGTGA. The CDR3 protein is CASSPQGNEQFF. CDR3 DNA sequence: TGTGCCAGCAGCCCTCAGGGGAATGAGCAGTTCTTC.

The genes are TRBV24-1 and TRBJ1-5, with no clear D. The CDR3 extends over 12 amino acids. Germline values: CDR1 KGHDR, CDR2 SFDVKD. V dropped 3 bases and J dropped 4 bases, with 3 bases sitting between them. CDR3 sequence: CATSDHNQPQHF. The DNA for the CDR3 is TGTGCCACCAGTGATCATAATCAGCCCCAGCATTTT.